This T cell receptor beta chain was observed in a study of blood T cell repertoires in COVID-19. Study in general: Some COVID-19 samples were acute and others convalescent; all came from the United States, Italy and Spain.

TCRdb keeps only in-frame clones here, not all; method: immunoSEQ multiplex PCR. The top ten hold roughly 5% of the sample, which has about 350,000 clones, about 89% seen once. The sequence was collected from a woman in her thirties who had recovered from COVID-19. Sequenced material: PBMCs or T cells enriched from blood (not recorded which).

CDR3 loop: CASSPRGGNTEAFF. The CDR3 coding sequence is TGTGCCAGCAGCCCGAGGGGGGGGAACACTGAAGCTTTCTTT. V usage is TRBV7-9 and J usage is TRBJ1-1, with a tentative D call TRBD1 (6 bases). CDR1 is SEHNR and CDR2 is FQNEAQ in the germline V gene (reference sequence). This CDR3 contains 14 residues. The V and J ends lost 5 bases and 1 base respectively, with 11 bases between them.